These 30 T cell receptor beta chains originate from one sample sequenced in a study of CD8 T cells in ankylosing spondylitis. Study-wide findings and caveats: Fewer than ten highly homologous variants made up a TCR beta motif that seemed to typify ankylosing spondylitis blood.

Their antigens are not known. TCRdb analysed the 5' RACE reads with MiXCR anew, one entry per CDR3 protein. The sample consists of a few hundred thousand distinct CDR3 sequences, 8% of them appearing once. Sequenced sample: blood, either unsorted or a sorted T cell fraction (not recorded which). The origin of the receptors is a male donor with ankylosing spondylitis.

This clonotype appeared many times. The chain joins TRBV7-9 to TRBJ2-2; D gene ambiguous. The CDR3 is 12 residues long. V was cut by 5 bases and J by 5 bases, with 6 bases left in between. CDR1 SEHNR and CDR2 FQNEAQ come from the germline V gene (reference sequence). The CDR3 sequence: CASSLTTGELFF. CDR3 in DNA: TGTGCCAGCAGCCTTACGACCGGGGAGCTGTTTTTT.

The V gene is TRBV5-1, the J gene TRBJ1-1; tentative D call: TRBD1 (5 bases). V was trimmed by 1 base and J by 1 base, leaving 14 bases between them. CDR3 length: 16 residues. The germline V gene has CDR1 SGHRS and CDR2 YFSETQ. CDR3 nucleotide sequence: TGCGCCAGCAGCTTGCTAGGTCCGGGGACGAACACTGAAGCTTTCTTT. The encoded protein is CASSLLGPGTNTEAFF.

The gene calls are TRBV6-5 and TRBJ2-5; D possibly corresponds to TRBD1 (6 bases). Germline V gives CDR1 MNHEY, CDR2 SVGAGI. The CDR3 loop spans 14 amino acids. The germline V and J ends were trimmed by 5 bases and 4 bases, with 14 bases remaining between them. CDR3 sequence (DNA): TGTGCCAGCAGTAACAGGGTTCGGGGAGAGACCCAGTACTTC. Translation gives CASSNRVRGETQYF.

This clonotype turned up a few times. This chain uses TRBV7-3 with TRBJ2-1; possible D gene TRBD2, 7 bases. V lost 1 base and J lost 1, with 29 bases in between. CDR3 length: 22 amino acids. Germline CDR1 is SGHTA and CDR2 is FQGTGA. CDR3 region: CASSLSGGGGGSPRRSYNEQFF. CDR3 bases: TGTGCCAGCAGCTTAAGTGGTGGAGGGGGAGGGTCGCCTCGACGGTCCTACAATGAGCAGTTCTTC.

The chain couples TRBV12-3 or TRBV12-4 to TRBJ1-5; no definite D call. V was trimmed by 3 bases and J by 4 bases, leaving 10 bases between them. CDR3 length: 14 residues. CDR3 DNA sequence: TGTGCCAGCAGTTTTACCAGAACTAATCAGCCCCAGCATTTT. Amino acids: CASSFTRTNQPQHF.

This clonotype showed up just a few times. The chain combines TRBV18 with TRBJ2-7; 12 bases match TRBD1. CDR1 and CDR2 (germline): KGHSH, LQKENI. The J segment lost 6 bases and the V segment lost 5 bases, leaving 5 bases of the junction unmatched. The CDR3 is made up of 14 amino acids. CDR3 bases: TGTGCCAGCTCATTCCGGGACAGGGGGCGCGAGCAGTACTTC. It specifies CASSFRDRGREQYF.

CDR3 DNA: TGCGCCAGCAGCACCGGGACAGGGATAGATCAGCCCCAGCATTTT. It codes for CASSTGTGIDQPQHF. The chain couples TRBV5-1 to TRBJ1-5, with 9 bases that match TRBD1. The trim removed 4 bases at V and 5 bases at J, leaving 7 bases unmatched. CDR1 is SGHRS, CDR2 YFSETQ, per germline. This CDR3 has 15 residues.

Only a few counts were recorded for this clonotype. The chain combines TRBV4-3 with TRBJ2-3; 12 bases match TRBD2. The CDR3 totals 17 residues. Germline trimming cut 3 bases from V and 4 bases from J; bases unmatched to any gene: 8. Per germline, CDR1 LGHNA and CDR2 YSLEER. Here the CDR3 reads CASSQATSGRLSDTQYF. The CDR3 DNA is TGCGCCAGCAGCCAGGCAACTAGCGGGAGGTTATCAGATACGCAGTATTTT.

A few counts support this clonotype. V usage is TRBV12-3 or TRBV12-4 and J usage is TRBJ2-6; D is uncertain. V lost 3 bases to trimming and J lost 15 bases, with 9 bases between them. The CDR3 totals 11 residues. The CDR3 loop is CASSLGPGLTF. The CDR3 nucleotides are TGTGCCAGCAGTTTGGGCCCAGGCCTGACTTTC.

There are a few counts of this clonotype. This rearrangement joins TRBV13 to TRBJ2-3; 9 nucleotides align to TRBD2. The length of the CDR3 is 17 residues. CDR1 PRHDT and CDR2 FYEKMQ come from the germline V gene (reference sequence). V lost 6 bases and J lost 5; bases outside the gene matches: 15. In DNA form, the CDR3 reads TGTGCCAGCAGTCAAGCTGTATTAGCGGGAGTCAGAGATACGCAGTATTTT. Translation: CASSQAVLAGVRDTQYF. Variable domain in full (rest from reference TRBV13 and TRBJ2-3): AAGVIQSPRHLIKEKRETATLKCYPIPRHDTVYWYQQGPGQDPQFLISFYEKMQSDKGSIPDRFSAQQFSDYHSELNMSSLELGDSALYFCASSQAVLAGVRDTQYFGPGTRLTVL.

The chain uses TRBV5-1 and TRBJ2-7, with TRBD1 identical over 7 bases. Germline assignment: CDR1 SGHRS and CDR2 YFSETQ. Trimming took 2 bases from V and 6 from J; bases not matched to a gene: 5. This CDR3 has 13 residues. DNA for the CDR3: TGCGCCAGCAGCTTTCGGACAGGCCTCGAGCAGTACTTC. Translating it yields CASSFRTGLEQYF.

This clonotype was counted many times. The rearrangement links TRBV5-1 to TRBJ2-1; 7 bases match TRBD1. CDR1 and CDR2 (germline): SGHRS, YFSETQ. This CDR3 has 15 amino acids. The V segment lost 4 bases and the J segment 0 bases; nucleotides outside the gene matches: 4. The CDR3 coding sequence is TGCGCCAGCAGCGGGGCAGGGGGCTCCTACAATGAGCAGTTCTTC. Protein: CASSGAGGSYNEQFF.

The table lists this clonotype with a few counts. V gene TRBV5-1 combines with J gene TRBJ2-1; D call uncertain. This CDR3 has 15 amino acids. V gave up 0 bases and J gave up 2 bases, with 9 bases separating them. Germline V gene data show CDR1 as SGHRS and CDR2 as YFSETQ. The CDR3 loop is CASSLEGRAYNEQFF. CDR3 in DNA: TGCGCCAGCAGCTTGGAAGGCAGAGCCTACAATGAGCAGTTCTTC.

This clonotype was observed a handful of times. The J gene is TRBJ1-4, the V gene TRBV7-2; perhaps TRBD1 as D (6 bases). The germline V gene has CDR1 SGHTA and CDR2 FQGNSA. V was cut by 6 bases and J by 0 bases, with 11 bases left in between. The CDR3 loop spans 15 amino acids. The CDR3 is CASSPDSPTNEKLFF. CDR3 coding DNA: TGTGCCAGCAGTCCGGACAGTCCAACTAATGAAAAACTGTTTTTT.

This clonotype was seen a handful of times. V gene TRBV20-1 combines with J gene TRBJ1-2, with 9 bases fitting TRBD1. Trimming at V came to 6 bases and at J to 6 bases, leaving 11 bases not matched to a gene. Per the germline V gene, CDR1 is DFQATT and CDR2 is SNEGSKA (reference sequence). This CDR3 region has 14 residues. The CDR3 loop is CSAEPGQGGDGYTF. CDR3 in DNA: TGCAGTGCAGAACCGGGACAGGGAGGCGATGGCTACACCTTC.

This clonotype was recorded at least ten times. V gene TRBV20-1 combines with J gene TRBJ2-1; maybe TRBD1 (6 bases). V lost 6 bases to trimming and J lost 4 bases, with 19 bases between them. The CDR3 is 15 amino acids. Germline V gene lookup returns CDR1 DFQATT and CDR2 SNEGSKA (reference sequence). The chain's CDR3 is CSARPTGAVYNEQFF. In DNA, the CDR3 is TGCAGTGCCAGACCGACAGGTGCGGTTTACAATGAGCAGTTCTTC.

V is TRBV5-5 and J is TRBJ2-3; D perhaps matches TRBD2 (5 bases). This CDR3 contains 16 residues. V shed 4 bases and J shed 3 bases, with 18 bases lying between them. Germline loops: CDR1 SGHKS, CDR2 YYEKEE (reference sequence). Here the CDR3 DNA reads TGTGCCAGCAGCCTTCGACGAGCGGCGGCGACAGATACGCAGTATTTT. This gives the protein CASSLRRAAATDTQYF.

The V and J genes are TRBV5-1 and TRBJ2-2; 12 nucleotides match TRBD2. V gave up 2 bases and J gave up 6 bases; unmatched junction bases: 5. Germline assignment: CDR1 SGHRS and CDR2 YFSETQ. There are 16 residues in the CDR3. The CDR3 here is CASSFGLAGSSGELFF. CDR3 in DNA: TGCGCCAGCAGCTTTGGACTAGCGGGATCCTCCGGGGAGCTGTTTTTT. The whole variable domain, remainder taken from reference TRBV5-1 and TRBJ2-2, is KAGVTQTPRYLIKTRGQQVTLSCSPISGHRSVSWYQQTPGQGLQFLFEYFSETQRNKGNFPGRFSGRQFSNSRSEMNVSTLELGDSALYLCASSFGLAGSSGELFFGEGSRLTVL.

This clonotype was detected a few times. This chain links TRBV7-2 with TRBJ2-5, with D possibly matching TRBD2 (6 bases). Trimming took 5 bases from V and 1 from J, leaving 11 bases between them. The germline V gene encodes CDR1 SGHTA and CDR2 FQGNSA. There are 14 residues in the CDR3. CDR3 bases: TGTGCCAGCAGCCCCGGGACTGCCCAAGAGACCCAGTACTTC. Encoded protein: CASSPGTAQETQYF.

The chain couples TRBV2 to TRBJ1-4; 7 bases agree with TRBD1. V shed 4 bases and J 3 bases; nucleotides not matched to a gene: 8. The V gene's germline CDR1 is SNHLY and CDR2 FYNNEI. This CDR3 spans 16 amino acids. CDR3 amino acids: CASSATGIVPNEKLFF. In DNA, the CDR3 is TGTGCCAGCAGTGCGACAGGGATTGTGCCTAATGAAAAACTGTTTTTT.

V is TRBV7-9 and J is TRBJ2-5; D is unclear. The ends were cut back, 5 bases at V and 2 bases at J, with 12 bases in the middle. The CDR3 is 14 amino acids. CDR1 and CDR2 (germline): SEHNR, FQNEAQ (reference sequence). CDR3 region: CASSHTNVQETQYF. The CDR3 bases are TGTGCCAGCAGCCACACCAATGTACAAGAGACCCAGTACTTC.

The chain links TRBV10-1 to TRBJ2-1; weak D call: TRBD2 (6 bases). CDR3 length: 13 residues. Germline V gene lookup returns CDR1 WNHNN and CDR2 SYGVQD (reference sequence). Trimming removed 0 bases at V and 15 bases at J, with 15 bases between. The CDR3 protein is CASSESRLGGLFF. The CDR3 DNA follows: TGCGCCAGCAGTGAGTCGAGATTGGGAGGTCTGTTCTTC.

At least ten counts were recorded for this clonotype. This rearrangement joins TRBV20-1 to TRBJ2-1; no reliable D call. Germline CDR1 DFQATT, CDR2 SNEGSKA (reference sequence). V was cut by 6 bases and J by 5 bases, with 2 bases left in between. The CDR3 loop spans 9 amino acids. CDR3 bases: TGCAGTGCCCACAATGAGCAGTTCTTC. Amino acids: CSAHNEQFF.

V usage is TRBV2 and J usage is TRBJ2-5; D is unclear. This CDR3 is built from 13 residues. Trimming took off 3 bases at V and 4 bases at J, with 9 bases between the two ends. Per germline, CDR1 SNHLY and CDR2 FYNNEI. Written as DNA, the CDR3 is TGTGCCAGCAGTGATGACATCCTAGAGACCCAGTACTTC. It codes for CASSDDILETQYF.

This chain links TRBV25-1 with TRBJ1-1, with D maybe TRBD1 (5 bases). Looked up from germline, CDR1 is MGHDK and CDR2 is SYGVNS. The V and J ends lost 2 bases and 5 bases respectively, with 9 bases between them. The CDR3 has 13 residues. The CDR3 DNA reads as TGTGCCAGCAGTGAACCAGAGGGGACTGAAGCTTTCTTT. This translates into CASSEPEGTEAFF.

Concerning this clonotype: At one end, the junction sequence differs from germline, possibly due to a read error. CDR3 amino acids: CASSLGQGASLAFF. CDR3 nucleotide sequence: TGTGCCAGCAGTTTAGGACAGGGGGCAAGTTTGGCTTTCTTT. V usage is TRBV7-9 and J usage is TRBJ1-1; TRBD1 matches at 11 bases. Per germline, CDR1 SEHNR and CDR2 FQNEAQ (reference sequence). This CDR3 comprises 14 residues.

V is TRBV19 and J is TRBJ1-5; D not certain. V was clipped by 7 bases and J by 0 bases, with 10 bases between them. Germline V lookup: CDR1 LNHDA, CDR2 SQIVND (reference sequence). This CDR3 is 14 amino acids long. The CDR3 spells CASTATNSNQPQHF. The CDR3 coding sequence is TGTGCCAGTACCGCCACAAATAGCAATCAGCCCCAGCATTTT. The variable domain in full, completed from reference TRBV19 and TRBJ1-5, reads DGGITQSPKYLFRKEGQNVTLSCEQNLNHDAMYWYRQDPGQGLRLIYYSQIVNDFQKGDIAEGYSVSREKKESFPLTVTSAQKNPTAFYLCASTATNSNQPQHFGDGTRLSIL.

This clonotype has ten or more counts. The chain uses TRBV5-1 and TRBJ2-2; 7 nucleotides line up with TRBD1. Germline values: CDR1 SGHRS, CDR2 YFSETQ. The J segment lost 3 bases and the V segment lost 2 bases, leaving 4 bases of the junction unmatched. The length of the CDR3 is 15 residues. CDR3 nucleotide sequence: TGCGCCAGCAGCTTTGTCACAGGGGACACCGGGGAGCTGTTTTTT. Its translation is CASSFVTGDTGELFF.

This clonotype was counted many times. The chain combines TRBV20-1 with TRBJ2-1, with 8 bases identical to TRBD2. This CDR3 comprises 18 residues. Germline CDR1 DFQATT, CDR2 SNEGSKA (reference sequence). J lost 0 bases, V lost 0 bases, and 10 bases had no gene match. The CDR3 DNA reads TGCAGTGCTAGAGAGAGGGGAATAGCGGGAATCTCCTACAATGAGCAGTTCTTC. This gives the protein CSARERGIAGISYNEQFF.

This clonotype was found a few times. The chain couples TRBV12-3 or TRBV12-4 to TRBJ2-1; D remains unclear. This CDR3 region has 14 residues. Trimming took 2 bases from V and 7 from J, leaving 12 bases between them. The CDR3 is CASSLITERNEQFF. The DNA of the CDR3 is TGTGCCAGCAGTTTAATTACGGAACGAAATGAGCAGTTCTTC.